The 12 T cell receptor beta chains below were found in one sample sequenced in a study of neurological immune-mediated disorders. Via MiXCR, TCRdb re-called the 5' RACE reads, giving one row per CDR3 protein. The data hold roughly 36,000 distinct CDR3 sequences, with less than 15% observed a single time. Material for sequencing was PBMCs. These receptors were obtained from a woman aged 45-59 years with HTLV-1-associated myelopathy (HAM/TSP).

This clonotype was observed a single time. A read error may account for a junction end that differs from germline. J is TRBJ1-5 and V is TRBV6-5; D perhaps matches TRBD1 (6 bases). The CDR3 length is 16 residues. The V gene's germline CDR1 is MNHEY and CDR2 SVGAGI. The CDR3 DNA reads TGTGCAAGCAGTTACTCGCTATCAGGGGTTTTTCAGACCCAGCATTTT. This translates into CASSYSLSGVFQTQHF.

At least ten counts were recorded for this clonotype. CDR3 coding DNA: TGTGCCACCCTCCCCCCAGGGGGCGGAAGGCAGCCCCAGCATTTT. Residues: CATLPPGGGRQPQHF. The rearrangement joins TRBV28 to TRBJ1-5, with 8 bases identical to TRBD1. V was clipped by 10 bases and J by 7 bases; unmatched bases: 15. Germline CDR1 MDHEN, CDR2 SYDVKM. CDR3 length: 15 amino acids. The full variable domain, rest sourced from reference TRBV28 and TRBJ1-5, is DVKVTQSSRYLVKRTGEKVFLECVQDMDHENMFWYRQDPGLGLRLIYFSYDVKMKEKGDIPEGYSVSREKKERFSLILESASTNQTSMYLCATLPPGGGRQPQHFGDGTRLSIL.

This clonotype was recorded at least ten times. The chain recombines TRBV11-2 with TRBJ2-5; D is perhaps TRBD1 (5 bases). CDR3 length: 16 amino acids. CDR1 and CDR2 (germline): SGHAT, FQNNGV. Trimming stripped 5 bases from V and 2 bases from J, with 18 bases between. CDR3 residues: CASSPGSLDTQETQYF. The CDR3 DNA reads as TGTGCCAGCAGCCCGGGCTCCTTGGACACGCAAGAGACCCAGTACTTC.

Ten or more counts support this clonotype. This chain links TRBV25-1 with TRBJ1-1; tentatively, D is TRBD1 (5 bases). Germline CDR1 reads MGHDK; CDR2 reads SYGVNS. V was cut by 7 bases and J by 10 bases, with 13 bases left in between. The CDR3 loop spans 11 amino acids. CDR3 sequence: CASTQGGRAFF. The CDR3 bases are TGTGCCAGCACCCAGGGAGGGAGAGCTTTCTTT. The full variable domain, with the rest looked up from reference TRBV25-1 and TRBJ1-1, is EADIYQTPRYLVIGTGKKITLECSQTMGHDKMYWYQQDPGMELHLIHYSYGVNSTEKGDLSSESTVSRIRTEHFPLTLESARPSHTSQYLCASTQGGRAFFGQGTRLTVV.

This clonotype has at least ten counts. The chain joins TRBV5-1 to TRBJ2-4; the D call may be TRBD1 or TRBD2 (6 bases each). The CDR3 has 12 residues. Germline lookup yields CDR1 SGHRS and CDR2 YFSETQ. V lost 0 bases and J lost 15, with 13 bases in between. Written as DNA, the CDR3 is TGCGCCAGCAGCTTGGAAGGGGGGCCGGTGTACTTC. Its protein product is CASSLEGGPVYF.

This clonotype was detected many times. The rearrangement uses TRBV28 and TRBJ1-1; 9 bases fit TRBD1. CDR1 and CDR2 from the germline V gene are MDHEN and SYDVKM. With V trimmed by 6 bases and J by 5 bases, 7 bases remained unmatched. CDR3 length: 14 amino acids. The CDR3 sequence is CASRQTGGGTEAFF. CDR3 bases: TGTGCCAGCAGACAGACAGGGGGGGGAACTGAAGCTTTCTTT. The whole variable domain, remainder taken from reference TRBV28 and TRBJ1-1, is DVKVTQSSRYLVKRTGEKVFLECVQDMDHENMFWYRQDPGLGLRLIYFSYDVKMKEKGDIPEGYSVSREKKERFSLILESASTNQTSMYLCASRQTGGGTEAFFGQGTRLTVV.

This clonotype was counted at least ten times. The chain recombines TRBV7-3 with TRBJ2-1, with a weak D call TRBD2 (6 bases). CDR1 and CDR2 from the germline V gene are SGHTA and FQGTGA. The CDR3 is 14 residues long. V was shortened by 2 bases and J by 9 bases, with 14 bases between the two germline ends. DNA for the CDR3: TGTGCCAGCAGCTTAGGGACTTCAAGTGGTGAGCAGTTCTTC. Its translation: CASSLGTSSGEQFF.

This clonotype was seen many times. V gene TRBV5-1 combines with J gene TRBJ1-2; D gene ambiguous. Germline CDR1 SGHRS, CDR2 YFSETQ. The V and J ends lost 0 bases and 2 bases respectively, with 17 bases between them. The CDR3 runs 17 residues. The CDR3 DNA reads as TGCGCCAGCAGCTTGGTGGGCAGCGTATCTATAAACTATGGCTACACCTTC. This gives the protein CASSLVGSVSINYGYTF. The full variable domain, rest sourced from reference TRBV5-1 and TRBJ1-2, is KAGVTQTPRYLIKTRGQQVTLSCSPISGHRSVSWYQQTPGQGLQFLFEYFSETQRNKGNFPGRFSGRQFSNSRSEMNVSTLELGDSALYLCASSLVGSVSINYGYTFGSGTRLTVV.

In this sample, this clonotype turned up once. The chain carries TRBV10-3 and TRBJ1-1; 8 nucleotides align to TRBD1. The V segment lost 6 bases and the J segment 4 bases; nucleotides outside the gene matches: 4. This CDR3 has 13 residues. CDR1 is ENHRY and CDR2 is SYGVKD in the germline V gene. CDR3 region: CAIRQGEGTEAFF. The CDR3 nucleotides are TGTGCCATCAGACAGGGGGAGGGCACTGAAGCTTTCTTT.

In this sample, this clonotype turned up a few times. The chain uses TRBV7-6 and TRBJ2-3, with D perhaps TRBD2 (6 bases). There are 15 residues in the CDR3. V was clipped by 0 bases and J by 1 base, with 8 bases between them. CDR1 is SGHVS, CDR2 FNYEAQ, per germline. This CDR3 reads CASSLAPGGTDTQYF. The CDR3, as DNA: TGTGCCAGCAGCTTAGCCCCGGGAGGCACAGATACGCAGTATTTT.

This clonotype appeared many times. This rearrangement joins TRBV14 to TRBJ1-2; D is undetermined. There are 15 residues in the CDR3. V was pared by 0 bases and J by 0 bases, with 8 bases between. The V gene's germline CDR1 is SGHDN and CDR2 FVKESK. The CDR3 nucleotides are TGTGCCAGCAGCCAAGATGCACCTACTAACTATGGCTACACCTTC. The encoded protein is CASSQDAPTNYGYTF.

The table lists this clonotype with a count of one. A read error may explain this, as a much larger clone is one base away. J is TRBJ2-1 and V is TRBV6-5; D is possibly TRBD1 (6 bases). Germline-derived CDR1 and CDR2 are MNHEY and SVGAGI. There are 17 residues in the CDR3. The CDR3 DNA sequence: TGTGTCAGCAGGTTTCGACAGGTTCGTGGCCCGCTAAATGAGCAGTTCTTC. Protein product: CVSRFRQVRGPLNEQFF.